The rows below give T cell receptor beta chains drawn from one sample of a study of blood T cells in healthy people across ages. MiXCR was run by TCRdb on the 5' RACE reads, yielding one entry per CDR3 protein. This table has hundreds of thousands of distinct CDR3 sequences, under 30% appearing once. Another study also made use of these data, one on T cells of mothers and their children.

Sequencing was performed on blood. These receptor sequences come from a boy aged 10-17 years in good health. The CDR3 runs from the conserved cysteine through the conserved F or W.

TRBJ2-5	TRBV7-2	CASSHQRETQYF
TRBJ2-7	TRBV20-1	CSARMTASYEQHF
TRBJ1-2	TRBV12-3/TRBV12-4	CASSQQGQAGGYTF
TRBJ1-1	TRBV12-3/TRBV12-4	CASSRSLNTEAFF
.	TRBV20-1	CSARVGQGLTYEQYF
TRBJ1-4	TRBV18	CASSGAGPNEKLFF
TRBJ2-5	TRBV5-1	CASRNGGEETQYF
TRBJ1-5	TRBV6-2/TRBV6-3	CASTIDRAGQPQHF
TRBJ2-5	TRBV18	CASSPPGTSGRQETQYF
TRBJ1-3	TRBV18	CASSPLDSNALGNTIYF
TRBJ2-2	TRBV27	CASSLGRTSTGELFF
TRBJ1-1	TRBV6-1	CASSPILGQGVFTEAFF
TRBJ1-4	TRBV5-5	CASSLGQATNEKLFF
TRBJ2-7	TRBV4-1	CASSTTSGYSYEQYF
TRBJ2-7	TRBV6-2/TRBV6-3	CASSYPQGRGHEQYF
TRBJ1-2	TRBV7-2	CASSPGQAATASGYTF
TRBJ2-5	TRBV6-1	CASSPPQRGGRLQETQYF
TRBJ2-7	TRBV4-1	CASSQNPGTAYEQYF
TRBJ2-2	TRBV12-3/TRBV12-4	CASRGLAGANTGELFF
TRBJ2-6	TRBV4-2	CASSQDGTTGANVLTF
TRBJ1-4	TRBV11-2	CASSWAGGGEKLFF
TRBJ1-1	TRBV2	CASSLRQGYTEAFF
TRBJ2-5	TRBV20-1	CSANRERETQYF
TRBJ1-4	TRBV7-9	CASSRTGVLQELFF
TRBJ2-1	TRBV4-3	CASSQDGGLALNEQFF
TRBJ2-2	TRBV29-1	CSVVDRATGELFF
TRBJ2-3	TRBV28	CASSLVPTSGDTDTQYF
TRBJ2-3	TRBV20-1	CSAEKQSGRGTTWADTQYF
.	TRBV7-3	CASSSDSNGVNEQFF
TRBJ2-4	TRBV7-9	CASSLQGVNIQYF
TRBJ2-6	TRBV28	CASSSTGAGANVLTF